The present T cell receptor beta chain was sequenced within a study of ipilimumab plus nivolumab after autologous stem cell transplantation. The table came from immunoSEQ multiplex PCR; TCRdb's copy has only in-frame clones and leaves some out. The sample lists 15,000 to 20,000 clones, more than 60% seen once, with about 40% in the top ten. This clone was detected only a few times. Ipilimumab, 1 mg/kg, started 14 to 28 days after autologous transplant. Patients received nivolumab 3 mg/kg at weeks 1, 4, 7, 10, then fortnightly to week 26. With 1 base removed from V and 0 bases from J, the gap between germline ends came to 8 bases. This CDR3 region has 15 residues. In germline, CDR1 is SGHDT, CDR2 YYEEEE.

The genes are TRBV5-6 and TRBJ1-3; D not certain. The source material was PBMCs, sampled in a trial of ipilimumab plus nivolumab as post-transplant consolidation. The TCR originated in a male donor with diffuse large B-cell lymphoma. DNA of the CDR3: TGTGCCAGCAGCTTGATCGAGGCCTCTGGAAACACCATATATTTT. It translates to CASSLIEASGNTIYF.